This TCR beta chain derives from a study of response to subunit inactivated influenza vaccine. Study-level points and caveats: Authors suggested that a seasonal influenza vaccination recruits few new T cells each time.

Regarding this clonotype: The antigen is unknown.

TCRdb redid the calling of the RT-PCR reads with MiXCR, one entry per CDR3 protein. The sample lists about 540,000 distinct CDR3 sequences, less than 25% occurring once. V was pared by 0 bases and J by 5 bases, with 15 bases between. Germline CDR1 reads SGHRS; CDR2 reads YFSETQ. The CDR3 extends over 16 amino acids. A further study also used this sample, focusing on T cells expressing NK-cell markers. That work adds: Production of TCR beta cDNA relied on 5'RACE template switching with UMIs. Obtained from sorted CD3+CD56+NKG2C+, CD3+CD56+NKG2C- and CD3+CD56-NKG2C+ T cells were the TCR beta repertoires. The CD3+CD56-NKG2C+ fraction of a handful of donors was also led by these clonotypes.

The TCR originated in a man in his fifties or sixties who received an inactivated influenza vaccine. The V call is TRBV5-1, the J call TRBJ2-1; D assignment may be TRBD1 or TRBD2 (5 bases each). This material consisted of CD4+ T cells sorted from PBMCs, taken 12 days after vaccination. The CDR3 here is CASSLGPAAGHNEQFF. Written as DNA, the CDR3 is TGCGCCAGCAGCTTGGGTCCAGCGGCAGGGCACAATGAGCAGTTCTTC.